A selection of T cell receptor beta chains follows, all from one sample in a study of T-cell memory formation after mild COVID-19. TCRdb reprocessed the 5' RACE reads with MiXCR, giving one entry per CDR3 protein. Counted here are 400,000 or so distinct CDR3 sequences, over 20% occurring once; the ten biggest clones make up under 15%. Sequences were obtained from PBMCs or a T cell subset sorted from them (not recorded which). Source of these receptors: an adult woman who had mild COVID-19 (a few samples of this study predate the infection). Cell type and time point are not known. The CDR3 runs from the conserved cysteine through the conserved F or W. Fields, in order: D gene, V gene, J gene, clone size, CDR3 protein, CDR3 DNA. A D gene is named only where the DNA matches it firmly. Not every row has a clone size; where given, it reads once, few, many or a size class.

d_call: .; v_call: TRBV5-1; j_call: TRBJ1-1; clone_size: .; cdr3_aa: CASSFSDKNTEAFF; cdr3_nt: TGCGCCAGCAGCTTTTCAGACAAGAACACTGAAGCTTTCTTT
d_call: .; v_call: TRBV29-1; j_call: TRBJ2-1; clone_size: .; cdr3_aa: CSVEGRGIENEQFF; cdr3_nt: TGCAGCGTTGAAGGAAGGGGTATCGAGAATGAGCAGTTCTTC
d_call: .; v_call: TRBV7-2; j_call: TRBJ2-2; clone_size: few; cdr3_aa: CASSLSGQAGELFF; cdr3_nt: TGTGCCAGCAGCTTATCAGGCCAGGCCGGGGAGCTGTTTTTT
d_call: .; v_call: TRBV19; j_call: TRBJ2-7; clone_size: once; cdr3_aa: CASSISTGGYEQYF; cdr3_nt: TGTGCCAGTAGTATTTCGACAGGAGGCTACGAGCAGTACTTC
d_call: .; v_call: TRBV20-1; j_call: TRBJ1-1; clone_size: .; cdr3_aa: CSARPGHQNTEAFF; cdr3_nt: TGCAGTGCTCGCCCGGGACACCAGAACACTGAAGCTTTCTTT
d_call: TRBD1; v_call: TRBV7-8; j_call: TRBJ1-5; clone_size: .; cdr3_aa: CASSLAGRGSNQPQHF; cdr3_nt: TGTGCCAGCAGCTTAGCCGGCAGGGGGAGCAATCAGCCCCAGCATTTT
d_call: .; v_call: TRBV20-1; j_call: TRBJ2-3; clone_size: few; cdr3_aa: CSARDPGQLSGTDTQYF; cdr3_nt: TGCAGTGCTAGAGATCCGGGACAGCTTAGCGGAACAGATACGCAGTATTTT
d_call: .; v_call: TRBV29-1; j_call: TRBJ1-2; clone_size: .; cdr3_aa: CSVGEGIPYGYTF; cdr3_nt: TGCAGCGTTGGAGAGGGAATTCCCTATGGCTACACCTTC
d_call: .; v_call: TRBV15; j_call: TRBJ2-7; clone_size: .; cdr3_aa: CATSRDIQAYEQYF; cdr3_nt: TGTGCCACCAGCAGAGACATACAGGCCTACGAGCAGTACTTC
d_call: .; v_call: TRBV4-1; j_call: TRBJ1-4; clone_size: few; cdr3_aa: CASSQEVAGGREKLFF; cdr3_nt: TGCGCCAGCAGCCAAGAGGTGGCGGGGGGCAGGGAAAAACTGTTTTTT
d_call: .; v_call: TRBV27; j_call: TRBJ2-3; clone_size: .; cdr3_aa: CASSLSWGAGFTDTQYF; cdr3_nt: TGTGCCAGCAGTTTATCGTGGGGCGCGGGGTTCACAGATACGCAGTATTTT
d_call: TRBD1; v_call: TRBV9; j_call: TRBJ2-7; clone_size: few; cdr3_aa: CASSVGPPGQDYEQYF; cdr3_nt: TGTGCCAGCAGCGTAGGGCCCCCGGGACAGGACTACGAGCAGTACTTC
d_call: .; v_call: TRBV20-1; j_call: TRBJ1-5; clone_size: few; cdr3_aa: CSARESGVSNQPQHF; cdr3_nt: TGCAGTGCTAGAGAATCGGGTGTTAGCAATCAGCCCCAGCATTTT
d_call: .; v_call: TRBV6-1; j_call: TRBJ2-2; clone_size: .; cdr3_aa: CASNVRPSGTTNTGELFF; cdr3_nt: TGTGCCAGCAACGTTCGACCCTCCGGGACAACGAACACCGGGGAGCTGTTTTTT
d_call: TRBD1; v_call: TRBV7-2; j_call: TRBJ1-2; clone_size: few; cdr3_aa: CASSSTQGAINYGYTF; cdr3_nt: TGTGCCAGCAGTTCTACGCAGGGGGCCATTAACTATGGCTACACCTTC
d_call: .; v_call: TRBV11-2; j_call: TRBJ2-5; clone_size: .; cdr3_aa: CASSLTSETQYF; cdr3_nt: TGTGCCAGCAGCTTAACAAGCGAGACCCAGTACTTC
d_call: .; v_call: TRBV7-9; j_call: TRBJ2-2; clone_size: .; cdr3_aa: CASSVEIGELFF; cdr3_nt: TGTGCCAGCAGCGTTGAGATCGGGGAGCTGTTTTTT
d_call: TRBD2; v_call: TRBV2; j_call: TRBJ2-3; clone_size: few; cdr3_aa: CASTFQRGSTDTQYF; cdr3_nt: TGTGCCAGCACTTTCCAGCGGGGGAGCACAGATACGCAGTATTTT
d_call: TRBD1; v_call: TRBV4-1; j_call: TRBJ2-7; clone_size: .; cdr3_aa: CASSSTGGGSYEQYF; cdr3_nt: TGCGCCAGCAGTTCAACAGGGGGCGGCTCCTACGAGCAGTACTTC
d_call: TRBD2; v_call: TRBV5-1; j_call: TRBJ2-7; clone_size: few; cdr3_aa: CASSGAGVYEQYF; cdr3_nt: TGCGCCAGCAGTGGTGCGGGAGTATACGAGCAGTACTTC
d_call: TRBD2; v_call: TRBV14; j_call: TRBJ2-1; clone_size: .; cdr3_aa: CASSQGWGGNEQFF; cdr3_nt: TGTGCCAGCAGCCAAGGATGGGGGGGCAATGAGCAGTTCTTC
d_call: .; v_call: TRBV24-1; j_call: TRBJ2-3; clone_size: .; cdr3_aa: CATEGENTDTQYF; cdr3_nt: TGTGCCACGGAGGGGGAAAACACAGATACGCAGTATTTT
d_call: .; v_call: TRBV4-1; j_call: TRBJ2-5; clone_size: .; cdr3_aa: CASSPPGETETQYF; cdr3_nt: TGCGCCAGCAGCCCACCAGGGGAGACGGAGACCCAGTACTTC
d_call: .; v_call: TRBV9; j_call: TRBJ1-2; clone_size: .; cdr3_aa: CASSVDRANYGYTF; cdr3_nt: TGTGCCAGCAGCGTAGACAGAGCTAACTATGGCTACACCTTC
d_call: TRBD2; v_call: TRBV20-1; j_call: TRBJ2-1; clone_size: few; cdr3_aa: CSAASGTSANEQFF; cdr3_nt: TGCAGTGCAGCTTCCGGGACTAGCGCTAATGAGCAGTTCTTC
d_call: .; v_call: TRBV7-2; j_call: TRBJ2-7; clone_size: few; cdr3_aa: CASSFHREQYF; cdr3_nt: TGTGCCAGCAGCTTCCACAGAGAGCAGTACTTC
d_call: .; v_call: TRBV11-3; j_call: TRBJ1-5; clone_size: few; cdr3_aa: CASSLDQPRHQPQHF; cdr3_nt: TGTGCCAGCAGCTTAGATCAGCCCAGGCATCAGCCCCAGCATTTT
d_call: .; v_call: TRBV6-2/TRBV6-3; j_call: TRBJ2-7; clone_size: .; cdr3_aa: CASRTLREQYF; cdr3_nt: TGTGCCAGCAGAACCCTGCGGGAGCAGTACTTC
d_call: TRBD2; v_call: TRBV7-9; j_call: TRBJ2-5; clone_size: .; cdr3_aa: CASRAGVRETQYF; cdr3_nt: TGTGCCAGCAGGGCGGGAGTGAGGGAGACCCAGTACTTC
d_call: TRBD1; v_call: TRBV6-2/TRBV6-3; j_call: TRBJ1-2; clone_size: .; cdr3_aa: CASSYAGQGYGYTF; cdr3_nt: TGTGCCAGCAGTTACGCCGGACAGGGCTATGGCTACACCTTC
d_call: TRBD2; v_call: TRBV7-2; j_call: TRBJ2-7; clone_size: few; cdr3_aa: CASSLMPGGAYEQYF; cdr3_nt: TGTGCCAGCAGCTTAATGCCGGGAGGGGCCTACGAGCAGTACTTC
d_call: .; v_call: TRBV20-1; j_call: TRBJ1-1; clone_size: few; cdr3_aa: CSARDPRGGGTEAFF; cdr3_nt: TGCAGTGCTAGAGATCCCCGTGGGGGAGGCACTGAAGCTTTCTTT
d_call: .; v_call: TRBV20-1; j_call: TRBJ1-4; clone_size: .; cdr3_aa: CSARQPLGRESNEKLFF; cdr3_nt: TGCAGTGCTAGACAACCCCTGGGCAGGGAGAGTAATGAAAAACTGTTTTTT
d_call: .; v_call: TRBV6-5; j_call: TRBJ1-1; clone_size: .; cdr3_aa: CATSRGGTEAFF; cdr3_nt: TGTGCCACCTCCCGGGGAGGCACTGAAGCTTTCTTT
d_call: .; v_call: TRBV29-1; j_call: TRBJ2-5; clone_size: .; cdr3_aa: CSAGKPGRQETQYF; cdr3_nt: TGCAGCGCCGGGAAACCGGGACGGCAAGAGACCCAGTACTTC
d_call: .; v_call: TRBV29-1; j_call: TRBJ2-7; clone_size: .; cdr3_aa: CSVTSTSSYEQYF; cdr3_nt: TGCAGCGTTACCAGTACCAGCTCCTACGAGCAGTACTTC
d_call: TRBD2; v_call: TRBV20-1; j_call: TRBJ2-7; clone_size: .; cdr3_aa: CSANAGGPYEQYF; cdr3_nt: TGCAGTGCTAACGCGGGGGGGCCCTACGAGCAGTACTTC
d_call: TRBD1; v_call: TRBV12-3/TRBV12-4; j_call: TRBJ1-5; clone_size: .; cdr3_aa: CASRPYPGQGNQPQHF; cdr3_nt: TGTGCCAGCAGACCCTATCCGGGACAGGGCAATCAGCCCCAGCATTTT
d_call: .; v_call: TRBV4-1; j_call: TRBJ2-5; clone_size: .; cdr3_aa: CASSQEGLSQETQYF; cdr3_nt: TGCGCCAGCAGCCAAGAGGGACTGAGCCAAGAGACCCAGTACTTC
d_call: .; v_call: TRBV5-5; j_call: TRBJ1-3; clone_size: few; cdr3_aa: CASSPGRGSGNTIYF; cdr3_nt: TGTGCCAGCAGCCCGGGCCGGGGCTCTGGAAACACCATATATTTT
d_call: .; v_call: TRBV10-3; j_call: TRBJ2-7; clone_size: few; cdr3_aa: CAISEKGSSLFEQYF; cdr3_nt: TGTGCCATCAGTGAGAAGGGTTCGTCACTATTCGAGCAGTACTTC
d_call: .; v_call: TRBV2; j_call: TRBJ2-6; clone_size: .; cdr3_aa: CASSDRDLDSSGANVLTF; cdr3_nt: TGTGCCAGCAGTGACCGAGACCTTGACAGCTCTGGGGCCAACGTCCTGACTTTC
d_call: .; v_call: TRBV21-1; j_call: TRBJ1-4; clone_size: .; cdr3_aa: CASSSRGKLFF; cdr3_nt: TGTGCCAGCAGCAGTAGGGGAAAACTGTTTTTT
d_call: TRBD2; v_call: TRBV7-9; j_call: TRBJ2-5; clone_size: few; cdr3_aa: CASSLELAGVGETQYF; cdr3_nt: TGTGCCAGCAGCTTAGAGCTAGCGGGAGTAGGAGAGACCCAGTACTTC
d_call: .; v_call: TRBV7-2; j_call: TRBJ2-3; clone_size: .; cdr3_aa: CASSPRVGRFTDTQYF; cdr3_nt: TGTGCCAGCAGCCCGCGTGTGGGTAGATTCACAGATACGCAGTATTTT
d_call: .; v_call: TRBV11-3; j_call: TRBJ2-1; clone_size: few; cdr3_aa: CASSSSGSPFNEQFF; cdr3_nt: TGTGCCAGCAGCTCGAGCGGATCCCCTTTCAATGAGCAGTTCTTC
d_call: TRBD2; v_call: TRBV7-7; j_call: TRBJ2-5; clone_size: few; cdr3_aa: CASSKISGSNYRVETQYF; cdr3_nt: TGTGCTAGCAGCAAGATAAGCGGGAGTAACTATCGGGTGGAGACCCAGTACTTC
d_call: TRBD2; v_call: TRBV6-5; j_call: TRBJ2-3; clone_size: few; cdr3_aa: CASSYSRLAADTQYF; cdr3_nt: TGTGCCAGCAGTTACTCGAGACTAGCGGCAGATACGCAGTATTTT
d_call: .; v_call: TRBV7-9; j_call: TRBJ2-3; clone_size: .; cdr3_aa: CASSSVTSTDTQYF; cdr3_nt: TGTGCCAGCAGCTCGGTAACAAGCACAGATACGCAGTATTTT
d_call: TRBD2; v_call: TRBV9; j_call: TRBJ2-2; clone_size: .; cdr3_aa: CASSVGLADNTGELFF; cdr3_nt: TGTGCCAGCAGCGTAGGCCTAGCGGATAACACCGGGGAGCTGTTTTTT